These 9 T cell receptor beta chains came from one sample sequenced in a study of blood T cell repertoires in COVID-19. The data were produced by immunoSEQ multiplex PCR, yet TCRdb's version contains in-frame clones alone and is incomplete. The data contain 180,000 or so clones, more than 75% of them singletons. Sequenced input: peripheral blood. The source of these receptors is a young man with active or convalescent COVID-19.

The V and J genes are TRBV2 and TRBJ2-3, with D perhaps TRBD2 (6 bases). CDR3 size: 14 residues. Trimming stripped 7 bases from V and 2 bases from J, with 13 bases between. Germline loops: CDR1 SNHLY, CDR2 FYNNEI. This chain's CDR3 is CASIWGVHTDTQYF. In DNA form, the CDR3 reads TGTGCCAGCATATGGGGGGTCCACACAGATACGCAGTATTTT.

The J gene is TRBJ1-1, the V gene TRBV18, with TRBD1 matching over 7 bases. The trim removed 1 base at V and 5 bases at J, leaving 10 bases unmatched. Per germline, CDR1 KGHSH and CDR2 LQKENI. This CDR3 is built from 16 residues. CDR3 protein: CASSPLITGARTEAFF. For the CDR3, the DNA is TGTGCCAGCTCACCACTAATCACAGGGGCGCGGACTGAAGCTTTCTTT.

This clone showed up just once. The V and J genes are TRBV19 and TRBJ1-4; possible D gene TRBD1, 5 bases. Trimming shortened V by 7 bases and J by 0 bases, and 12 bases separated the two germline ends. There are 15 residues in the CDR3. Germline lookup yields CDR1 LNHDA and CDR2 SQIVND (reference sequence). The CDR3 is CASMEGTATNEKLFF. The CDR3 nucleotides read TGTGCCAGTATGGAGGGGACTGCAACTAATGAAAAACTGTTTTTT.

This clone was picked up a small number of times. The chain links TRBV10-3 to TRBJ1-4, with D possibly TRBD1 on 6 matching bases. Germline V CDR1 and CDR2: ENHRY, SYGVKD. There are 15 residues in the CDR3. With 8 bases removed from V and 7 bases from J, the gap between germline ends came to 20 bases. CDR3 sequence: CAIGSSGGLGEKLFF. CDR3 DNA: TGTGCCATCGGTTCCTCGGGGGGGCTTGGTGAAAAACTGTTTTTT.

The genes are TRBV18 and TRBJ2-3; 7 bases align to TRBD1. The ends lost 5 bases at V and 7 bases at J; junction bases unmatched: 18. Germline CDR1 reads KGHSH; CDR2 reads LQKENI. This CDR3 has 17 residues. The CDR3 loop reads CASSSGQLILSLNTQYF. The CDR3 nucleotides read TGTGCCAGCTCATCGGGACAGCTAATCTTAAGCCTTAATACGCAGTATTTT.

The CDR3 is CASTPDSSSYNEQFF. The CDR3 DNA sequence: TGTGCCAGCACCCCGGACTCGAGCTCCTACAATGAGCAGTTCTTC. The chain combines TRBV4-2 with TRBJ2-1, with TRBD2 as a possible D gene (5 bases). The CDR3 runs to 15 residues. The germline V gene has CDR1 LGHNA and CDR2 YNFKEQ. The V gene lost 7 bases and the J gene lost 0 bases, with 13 bases spanning the gap.

Written as DNA, the CDR3 is TGCGCCAGCAGCTTCGGGGCAGCGGGGGGTTCCTACAATGAGCAGTTCTTC. It encodes CASSFGAAGGSYNEQFF. This rearrangement joins TRBV5-1 to TRBJ2-1; 9 nucleotides align to TRBD2. The CDR3 is made up of 17 amino acids. V dropped 2 bases and J dropped 1; count of bases not matched to a gene: 7. Looked up from germline, CDR1 is SGHRS and CDR2 is YFSETQ.

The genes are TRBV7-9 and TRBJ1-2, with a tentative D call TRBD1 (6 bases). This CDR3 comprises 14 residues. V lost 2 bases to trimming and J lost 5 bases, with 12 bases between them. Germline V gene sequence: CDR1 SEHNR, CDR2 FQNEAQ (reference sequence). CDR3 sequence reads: CASSLNPGQYGYTF. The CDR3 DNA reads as TGTGCCAGCAGCTTAAACCCAGGACAGTATGGCTACACCTTC.

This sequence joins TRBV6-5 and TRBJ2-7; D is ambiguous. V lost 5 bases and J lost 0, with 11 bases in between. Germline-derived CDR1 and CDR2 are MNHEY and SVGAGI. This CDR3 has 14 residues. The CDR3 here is CASSLTGSSYEQYV. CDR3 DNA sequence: TGTGCCAGCAGTCTTACCGGGTCCTCCTACGAGCAGTACGTC.